These 25 T cell receptor beta chains were sequenced from one sample in a study of blood T cell repertoires in COVID-19. Using immunoSEQ multiplex PCR, the repertoire was profiled, and TCRdb retains in-frame clones only, with some absent. The top ten hold almost 10% of the sample, which has under 70,000 clones, 80% seen once. Sample: peripheral blood. These receptors originate from a human donor in a cohort sampled during active COVID-19.

V and J are TRBV5-6 and TRBJ1-2; 8 bases map to TRBD1. This CDR3 is 13 amino acids long. The V and J ends lost 3 bases and 8 bases, in that order; junction bases with no gene match: 6. CDR1 is SGHDT and CDR2 is YYEEEE in the germline V gene. The CDR3 here is CASSSTGGRGYTF. Here the CDR3 DNA reads TGTGCCAGCAGCTCCACAGGGGGACGCGGCTACACCTTC.

The chain is built from TRBV7-6 and TRBJ2-2; D unclear. V was clipped by 0 bases and J by 2 bases, with 10 bases between them. Germline CDR1 is SGHVS and CDR2 is FNYEAQ. The CDR3 length is 16 residues. The CDR3 DNA reads as TGTGCCAGCAGCTTAGCGAGCGCTATTAACACCGGGGAGCTGTTTTTT. Its protein is CASSLASAINTGELFF. Looking up the rest from reference TRBV7-6 and TRBJ2-2 gives the full variable domain: GAGVSQSPRYKVTKRGQDVALRCDPISGHVSLYWYRQALGQGPEFLTYFNYEAQQDKSGLPNDRFSAERPEGSISTLTIQRTEQRDSAMYRCASSLASAINTGELFFGEGSRLTVL.

The J gene is TRBJ2-7, the V gene TRBV19; a possible D gene is TRBD1 (5 bases). Looked up from germline, CDR1 is LNHDA and CDR2 is SQIVND (reference sequence). With 5 bases removed from V and 2 bases from J, the gap between germline ends came to 10 bases. The length of the CDR3 is 13 residues. The CDR3 DNA is TGTGCCAGTAGTCGGACATTTACCTACGAGCAGTACTTC. Amino acids: CASSRTFTYEQYF.

This chain joins TRBV29-1 and TRBJ2-3; the match to TRBD2 covers 7 bases. Germline V CDR1 and CDR2: SQVTM, ANQGSEA. J was trimmed by 4 bases and V by 5 bases; bases with no gene match: 12. CDR3 length equals 15 residues. Written as DNA, the CDR3 is TGCAGCGTTCTTTGGGGGAGGGCAACGGCAGATACGCAGTATTTT. It yields the protein CSVLWGRATADTQYF.

The chain combines TRBV18 with TRBJ1-2; D is perhaps TRBD1 (6 bases). The CDR3 runs 13 residues. Germline loops: CDR1 KGHSH, CDR2 LQKENI. V shed 5 bases and J shed 8 bases, with 15 bases lying between them. DNA of the CDR3: TGTGCCAGCTCAACCCGGGACAAAAGAGGCTACACCTTC. Residues: CASSTRDKRGYTF.

The chain carries TRBV3-1 (or the pseudogene TRBV3-2) and TRBJ1-6; the D gene is possibly TRBD1 (5 bases). The CDR3 is made up of 20 amino acids. The germline CDR1 and CDR2 sequences are LGHDT and YNNKEL (reference sequence). The V end was cut by 2 bases, the J end by 0 bases, with 20 bases between. This CDR3 reads CASSQKPWDGGSSYNSPLHF. The CDR3 bases are TGTGCCAGCAGCCAAAAACCCTGGGATGGGGGGAGCTCCTATAATTCACCCCTCCACTTT.

A note on this clone: Its ends do not fully match the called genes, so a read error is possible. The sample holds other DNA sequences that translate to the same CDR3. V gene TRBV5-1 combines with J gene TRBJ2-2; D possibly corresponds to TRBD1 (6 bases). CDR1 is SGHRS, CDR2 YFSETQ, per germline. The CDR3 consists of 15 residues. DNA for the CDR3: TGCGCCAGCAGCCCCGGGACAAAAGTTGCCGGGGAGTTGTTTTTT. This encodes CASSPGTKVAGELFF.

The chain carries TRBV12-3 or TRBV12-4 and TRBJ1-1, with D tentatively TRBD1 (6 bases). There are 13 residues in the CDR3. V lost 2 bases and J lost 3, with 7 bases in between. CDR3 in amino acids: CASSLRTDTEAFF. The CDR3 nucleotides read TGTGCCAGCAGTTTAAGGACAGACACTGAAGCTTTCTTT.

This chain links TRBV6-5 with TRBJ1-1; a weak D match, TRBD1 (5 bases). V lost 6 bases and J lost 7, with 12 bases in between. CDR3 length equals 12 residues. Germline loops: CDR1 MNHEY, CDR2 SVGAGI. CDR3 in amino acids: CASSLQGFEAFF. The CDR3 coding sequence is TGTGCCAGCAGCCTGCAGGGATTTGAAGCTTTCTTT.

The genes are TRBV28 and TRBJ2-1; no definite D call. Trimming took 4 bases from V and 8 from J, leaving 9 bases between them. The CDR3 extends over 12 amino acids. Germline assignment: CDR1 MDHEN and CDR2 SYDVKM. The CDR3 spells CASSSYRYEQFF. The CDR3 nucleotides are TGTGCCAGCAGTTCCTATAGATATGAGCAGTTCTTC.

This clone appeared a few times. The V call is TRBV6-4, the J call TRBJ2-2; D remains unclear. Germline V lookup: CDR1 MRHNA, CDR2 SNTAGT. Trimming shortened V by 0 bases and J by 7 bases, and 12 bases separated the two germline ends. This CDR3 is built from 15 residues. CDR3 nucleotide sequence: TGTGCCAGCAGTGACTCGCTAGGATCTGGCGGGGAGCTGTTTTTT. Residues: CASSDSLGSGGELFF.

This chain uses TRBV6-6 with TRBJ1-4; D might be TRBD1 (6 bases). The ends were cut back, 5 bases at V and 1 base at J, with 17 bases in the middle. CDR1 and CDR2 (germline): MNHNY, SVGAGI (reference sequence). The CDR3 consists of 17 residues. CDR3 bases: TGTGCCAGCAGTCCGGTAACAGGGATTGGAACTAATGAAAAACTGTTTTTT. This encodes CASSPVTGIGTNEKLFF.

V usage is TRBV27 and J usage is TRBJ1-3; D perhaps matches TRBD1 (6 bases). V lost 2 bases, J lost 0 bases, and 8 bases lay in between. Germline loops: CDR1 MNHEY, CDR2 SMNVEV (reference sequence). The CDR3 contains 15 residues. CDR3 amino acids: CASSLTGPSGNTIYF. CDR3 in DNA: TGTGCCAGCAGTTTAACAGGGCCCTCTGGAAACACCATATATTTT.

The chain links TRBV27 to TRBJ1-3; 7 nucleotides agree with TRBD1. The V gene's germline CDR1 is MNHEY and CDR2 SMNVEV (reference sequence). The CDR3 spans 16 residues. V was clipped by 5 bases and J by 11 bases; unmatched bases: 18. The CDR3 DNA sequence: TGTGCCAGCAGTCCACCTGACAGGGCCCCGCGGTTAGCCATATATTTT. Amino acids: CASSPPDRAPRLAIYF.

This clone was counted a single time. The rearrangement uses TRBV6-1 and TRBJ2-7; 8 nucleotides align to TRBD1. V lost 4 bases to trimming and J lost 7 bases; unmatched junction nucleotides: 15. Germline CDR1 is MNHNS and CDR2 is SASEGT. The CDR3 sequence is 16 residues long. The CDR3 loop is CASSGKAGTGGREQYF. The CDR3 nucleotides are TGTGCCAGCAGTGGCAAAGCCGGGACAGGTGGGAGGGAGCAGTACTTC.

The chain links TRBV6-2 or TRBV6-3 to TRBJ1-1; D is undetermined. Germline V gives CDR1 MNHEY, CDR2 SVGEGT. The CDR3 is 16 residues long. V dropped 2 bases and J dropped 4 bases, with 17 bases sitting between them. The CDR3 coding sequence is TGTGCCAGCAGTTACAAGTATGGAGGGCAGGCCACTGAAGCTTTCTTT. This translates into CASSYKYGGQATEAFF.

The rearrangement uses TRBV27 and TRBJ2-7; D is possibly TRBD2 (5 bases). This CDR3 region has 13 residues. The germline V gene has CDR1 MNHEY and CDR2 SMNVEV (reference sequence). V dropped 8 bases and J dropped 4 bases, with 15 bases sitting between them. Written as DNA, the CDR3 is TGTGCCAGCCCTGAGTCCGGGGTGTACGAGCAGTACTTC. It codes for CASPESGVYEQYF.

The gene calls are TRBV19 and TRBJ2-1, with D possibly TRBD2 on 5 matching bases. V was shortened by 1 base and J by 5 bases, with 9 bases between the two germline ends. Germline V gives CDR1 LNHDA, CDR2 SQIVND (reference sequence). The CDR3 loop spans 14 amino acids. CDR3 sequence (DNA): TGTGCCAGTAGTATAGTCGGGATACACAATGAGCAGTTCTTC. It translates to CASSIVGIHNEQFF.

This clone was detected once. This CDR3 reads CASSYSGRSGYTF. CDR3 nucleotides: TGTGCCAGCAGTTACTCGGGTAGGAGTGGCTACACCTTC. The rearrangement uses TRBV6-5 and TRBJ1-2; D gene unclear. Germline V gene sequence: CDR1 MNHEY, CDR2 SVGAGI. Trimming shortened V by 0 bases and J by 7 bases, and 9 bases separated the two germline ends. The CDR3 totals 13 residues.

The CDR3 here is CASSFGGSRADTDTQYF. The CDR3 DNA is TGTGCCAGCAGCTTTGGGGGGTCGCGGGCTGACACAGATACGCAGTATTTT. This sequence joins TRBV7-8 and TRBJ2-3; possibly TRBD2 for D (6 bases). Germline loops: CDR1 SGHVS, CDR2 FQNEAQ. The V and J ends lost 3 bases and 2 bases respectively, with 18 bases between them. CDR3 length: 17 amino acids.

The chain combines TRBV5-1 with TRBJ2-5; the match to TRBD2 covers 7 bases. This CDR3 has 14 residues. V gave up 0 bases and J gave up 5 bases; unmatched junction bases: 4. Germline V gene lookup returns CDR1 SGHRS and CDR2 YFSETQ. Here the CDR3 reads CASSLAAGDETQYF. In nucleotides, the CDR3 is TGCGCCAGCAGCTTGGCGGCGGGGGACGAGACCCAGTACTTC.

V gene TRBV20-1 combines with J gene TRBJ1-5; D may be TRBD1 (5 bases). Germline V gives CDR1 DFQATT, CDR2 SNEGSKA (reference sequence). V lost 3 bases to trimming and J lost 0 bases, with 21 bases between them. The CDR3 is made up of 18 amino acids. The CDR3 loop reads CSASAGGGWSYSNQPQHF. CDR3 DNA: TGCAGTGCTAGTGCTGGCGGGGGATGGTCATATAGCAATCAGCCCCAGCATTTT.

The V call is TRBV29-1, the J call TRBJ2-7; D is possibly TRBD1 (5 bases). Trimming left V 3 bases short and J 0 bases short, with 9 bases between. Germline CDR1 is SQVTM and CDR2 is ANQGSEA. CDR3 length: 13 amino acids. The CDR3 DNA is TGCAGCGTTGACAGGGTGGGCTCCTACGAGCAGTACTTC. It is translated as CSVDRVGSYEQYF.

The chain's CDR3 is CASSEGRRAAQETQYF. In nucleotides, the CDR3 is TGTGCCAGCAGTGAGGGGAGGAGGGCGGCTCAAGAGACCCAGTACTTC. The chain joins TRBV2 to TRBJ2-5; D perhaps matches TRBD2 (6 bases). The CDR3 length is 16 residues. Germline CDR1 reads SNHLY; CDR2 reads FYNNEI. V lost 3 bases, J lost 2 bases, and 16 bases lay in between.

The DNA for the CDR3 is TGCGCCAGCGCCGGGGGAGGGAACACAGATACGCAGTATTTT. Translating gives CASAGGGNTDTQYF. The genes are TRBV5-1 and TRBJ2-3; TRBD2 matches at 7 bases. The CDR3 has 14 amino acids. The V gene end was trimmed by 7 bases and the J gene end by 2 bases; junction bases not matched to a gene: 7. Germline loops: CDR1 SGHRS, CDR2 YFSETQ. Full variable domain (rest looked up from reference TRBV5-1 and TRBJ2-3): KAGVTQTPRYLIKTRGQQVTLSCSPISGHRSVSWYQQTPGQGLQFLFEYFSETQRNKGNFPGRFSGRQFSNSRSEMNVSTLELGDSALYLCASAGGGNTDTQYFGPGTRLTVL.